These T cell receptor beta chains were read from a single sample in a study of blood T cell repertoires in COVID-19. Repertoires were generated with immunoSEQ multiplex PCR, while TCRdb's copy carries only in-frame clones and drops some. Here the sample spans approximately 140,000 clones, 80% to 90% being singletons. Specimen: peripheral blood. Receptors originate from a woman aged 55-70 years with COVID-19, enrolled during active disease. The conserved cysteine and the conserved F or W are not part of the CDR3 here.

>TRBV27|TRBJ1-2
ASSPEEGQGRDYGYT
>TRBV21-1|TRBJ1-3
ASRSGGNSGNTIY
>TRBV23-1|TRBJ2-3
ASSPTSGGTDTQY
>TRBV3-1/TRBV3-2|TRBJ2-7
ASSLGQGTYEQY
>TRBV5-1|TRBJ1-3
ASSPETGRSGNTIY
>TRBV19|TRBJ1-6
ASSIGGQGSSYNSPLH
>TRBV28|TRBJ1-5
ASTAPGGLYSNQPQH
>TRBV2|TRBJ1-3
ASSPGLWDTIY
>TRBV5-1|TRBJ2-1
ASSARGIEYNEQF
>TRBV27|TRBJ2-7
ASSLSGTGSRYEQY
>TRBV6-5|TRBJ1-1
ASSYQGANTEAF
>TRBV7-3|TRBJ2-7
ASSPNGQGHEQY
>TRBV18|TRBJ1-2
ASSPPPGAHYGYT
>TRBV4-2|TRBJ1-1
ASSQDLSGGRAF
>TRBV2|TRBJ1-2
ASEGDSRGYT
>TRBV2|TRBJ2-3
ASSEVISGGVGGTDTQY
>TRBV18|TRBJ2-7
ASSPGGGSYEQY
>TRBV28|TRBJ2-5
ASSFEGRAVETQY
>TRBV7-3|TRBJ2-2
ASSSTGFTGELF
>TRBV6-5|TRBJ1-2
ASSYSLGFGYT
>TRBV4-2|TRBJ2-7
ASSQETRAGAPREQY
>TRBV5-1|TRBJ2-5
ASSFRQGAGETQY
>TRBV30|TRBJ1-2
AWSVPGRPNYGYT
>TRBV11-2|TRBJ1-4
ASSPSPDSWANEKLF
>TRBV29-1|TRBJ2-7
SFRKPGTGLEQY
>TRBV7-8|TRBJ2-1
ASSSEPGMDEQF
>TRBV6-4|TRBJ1-5
ASLETRVISNQPQH
>TRBV28|TRBJ2-1
ASSLPLWRERYNEQF